These T cell receptor beta chains were read from a single sample in a study of cytomegalovirus exposure and HLA in healthy donors. TCRdb keeps only in-frame clones here, not all; method: immunoSEQ multiplex PCR. The table for this sample gives some 28,000 clones. The material sequenced was PBMCs. The receptors were sampled from a man younger than 40 in good health and CMV-seronegative. Each CDR3 is given with its conserved first and last residue. The D gene is left open where the match is weak.

length	D	V	J	CDR3	DNA
15	TRBD2	TRBV6-5	TRBJ2-1	CASSPEAGIYNEQFF	TGTGCCAGCAGTCCCGAAGCGGGGATCTACAATGAGCAGTTCTTC
12	.	TRBV29-1	TRBJ2-7	CSAGGPSYEQYF	TGCAGCGCGGGGGGCCCGTCCTACGAGCAGTACTTC
13	.	TRBV7-9	TRBJ2-5	CASSPRTEETQYF	TGTGCCAGCAGCCCTAGGACAGAAGAGACCCAGTACTTC
13	TRBD1	TRBV11-3	TRBJ1-6	CASSGQGNSPLHF	TGTGCCAGCAGCGGACAGGGTAACTCACCCCTCCACTTT
15	.	TRBV4-2	TRBJ1-1	CASSHALDRNTEAFF	TGTGCCAGCAGCCACGCCTTGGACAGGAACACTGAAGCTTTCTTT
19	TRBD2	TRBV5-1	TRBJ2-1	CASTPGLAYLRGVDNEQFF	TGCGCCAGCACTCCGGGACTAGCTTACCTCAGAGGGGTCGACAATGAGCAGTTCTTC
13	.	TRBV19	TRBJ2-7	CASSIRPGYEQYF	TGTGCCAGTAGCATCCGGCCGGGTTACGAGCAGTACTTC
15	TRBD1	TRBV27	TRBJ1-5	CASSLNRDRGQPQHF	TGTGCCAGCAGTTTGAACCGGGACAGGGGACAGCCCCAGCATTTT
13	.	TRBV14	TRBJ2-7	CASSQLKQGLQYF	TGTGCCAGCAGCCAATTGAAACAGGGTCTGCAGTACTTC
14	.	TRBV6-1	TRBJ1-5	CASSEKQGGQPQHF	TGTGCCAGCAGTGAGAAACAGGGTGGGCAGCCCCAGCATTTT
13	.	TRBV6-1	TRBJ1-1	CANSWTVNTEAFF	TGTGCCAACAGCTGGACAGTGAACACTGAAGCTTTCTTT
15	.	TRBV5-8	TRBJ2-3	CASSLGSSEGDTQYF	TGTGCCAGCAGCTTGGGGTCGTCCGAGGGAGATACGCAGTATTTT
13	.	TRBV29-1	TRBJ2-7	CSVTGGRSYGQYF	TGCAGCGTTACCGGGGGGCGGTCCTACGGGCAGTACTTC
15	TRBD1	TRBV5-5	TRBJ2-7	CASSLWDRSSYEQYF	TGTGCCAGCAGCTTGTGGGACAGGAGCTCCTACGAGCAGTACTTC
15	TRBD1	TRBV10-3	TRBJ1-4	CAISEPGTGDEKLFF	TGTGCCATCAGTGAACCCGGGACAGGGGATGAAAAACTGTTTTTT
14	TRBD1	TRBV9	TRBJ1-5	CASSVGQGDQPQHF	TGTGCCAGCAGCGTAGGACAGGGGGACCAGCCCCAGCATTTT
12	.	TRBV30	TRBJ1-2	CAWTAGDYGYTF	TGTGCCTGGACAGCGGGTGACTATGGCTACACCTTC
13	TRBD2	TRBV5-1	TRBJ2-1	CASSLTSGNEQFF	TGCGCCAGCAGCTTGACTAGCGGAAATGAGCAGTTCTTC
14	TRBD2	TRBV5-1	TRBJ2-2	CASKAGESTGELFF	TGCGCCAGCAAGGCGGGAGAGTCCACCGGGGAGCTGTTTTTT
13	TRBD1	TRBV5-1	TRBJ2-4	CASSPGQVGVRYF	TGCGCCAGCAGCCCGGGACAGGTGGGGGTTCGGTACTTC
12	TRBD1	TRBV2	TRBJ2-7	CASRDRAYEQYF	TGTGCCAGCAGGGACAGGGCCTACGAGCAGTACTTC
15	.	TRBV6-6	TRBJ2-1	CASSRDWGEMSEQFF	TGTGCCAGCAGCCGCGACTGGGGGGAGATGAGTGAGCAGTTCTTC
13	.	TRBV7-9	TRBJ1-1	CASAPDSHTEAFF	TGTGCCAGCGCCCCGGACAGCCACACTGAAGCTTTCTTT
16	TRBD2	TRBV5-6	TRBJ2-7	CASSFLASGGLYEQYF	TGTGCCAGCAGCTTTTTGGCTAGCGGGGGCCTGTACGAGCAGTACTTC
16	TRBD1	TRBV9	TRBJ1-2	CASSVALAGGNYGYTF	TGTGCCAGCAGCGTAGCGTTGGCAGGGGGGAACTATGGCTACACCTTC
17	.	TRBV23-1	TRBJ2-1	CASSHPLSAGQHNEQFF	TGCGCCAGCAGTCATCCCCTTTCCGCGGGGCAACACAATGAGCAGTTCTTC
16	TRBD1	TRBV5-1	TRBJ1-1	CASSLGGQGAVTEAFF	TGCGCCAGCAGCTTGGGGGGGCAGGGGGCGGTCACTGAAGCTTTCTTT